The 24 T cell receptor beta chains below all came from one sample that was sequenced in a study of T-cell memory formation after mild COVID-19. Each CDR3 protein is one row after TCRdb ran MiXCR on the 5' RACE reads. The table has approximately 350,000 distinct CDR3 sequences, 10% to 15% seen once; the top ten hold 20% to 25%. Sequenced sample: PBMCs or a T cell subset sorted from them (not recorded which). These receptors were taken from a man younger than 35 who had mild COVID-19 (a few samples of this study predate the infection). Cell type and time point are not known.

This clonotype has a handful of counts. The gene calls are TRBV6-5 and TRBJ2-1, with 7 bases matching TRBD1. CDR3 length: 14 amino acids. With V trimmed by 2 bases and J by 5 bases, 3 bases remained unmatched. Germline values: CDR1 MNHEY, CDR2 SVGAGI. As DNA, the CDR3 is TGTGCCAGCAGTTACGACAGGGCGGACAATGAGCAGTTCTTC. Protein sequence: CASSYDRADNEQFF.

The rearrangement uses TRBV5-6 and TRBJ1-3; D is perhaps TRBD1 (5 bases). This CDR3 spans 16 amino acids. Deletions cut 4 bases from V and 0 bases from J, with 14 bases between. The germline V gene has CDR1 SGHDT and CDR2 YYEEEE. The CDR3, as DNA: TGTGCCAGCAGCGTGATCGCGGGGGTCTCTGGAAACACCATATATTTT. The encoded protein is CASSVIAGVSGNTIYF. Combining the CDR3 with reference TRBV5-6 and TRBJ1-3 gives the whole variable domain DAGVTQSPTHLIKTRGQQVTLRCSPKSGHDTVSWYQQALGQGPQFIFQYYEEEERQRGNFPDRFSGHQFPNYSSELNVNALLLGDSALYLCASSVIAGVSGNTIYFGEGSWLTVV.

This clonotype was found many times. In DNA form, the CDR3 reads TGTGCCAGCAGCCAAGTGGGCAACTATGGCTACACCTTC. Translating it yields CASSQVGNYGYTF. The chain uses TRBV7-2 and TRBJ1-2; D gene uncertain. The V gene's germline CDR1 is SGHTA and CDR2 FQGNSA. V was cut by 5 bases and J by 2 bases, with 9 bases left in between. CDR3 size: 13 residues.

This clonotype was found many times. The genes are TRBV7-2 and TRBJ2-3; D ambiguous. The CDR3 has 14 amino acids. Trimming removed 5 bases at V and 2 bases at J, with 11 bases between. Per the germline V gene, CDR1 is SGHTA and CDR2 is FQGNSA. CDR3 amino acids: CASSRRVHTDTQYF. The CDR3 coding sequence is TGTGCCAGCAGCCGTCGGGTGCACACAGATACGCAGTATTTT.

The chain joins TRBV4-1 to TRBJ2-7; D might be TRBD2 (5 bases). V gave up 0 bases and J gave up 0 bases, with 6 bases separating them. CDR1 and CDR2 from the germline V gene are MGHRA and YSYEKL. CDR3 length: 14 residues. The CDR3 spells CASSQDTSSYEQYF. The CDR3 DNA reads as TGCGCCAGCAGCCAAGATACTAGCTCCTACGAGCAGTACTTC.

This chain uses TRBV20-1 with TRBJ1-1; D unclear. The V gene's germline CDR1 is DFQATT and CDR2 SNEGSKA (reference sequence). V lost 1 base and J 1 base, leaving 7 bases between the germline ends. This CDR3 comprises 13 residues. CDR3 bases: TGCAGTGCTAGAGTAGAGAGGAACACTGAAGCTTTCTTT. Translating it yields CSARVERNTEAFF.

This rearrangement joins TRBV12-3 or TRBV12-4 to TRBJ1-6, with D unresolved. This CDR3 is built from 12 residues. With 1 base removed from V and 14 bases from J, the gap between germline ends came to 9 bases. In DNA, the CDR3 is TGTGCCAGCAGTTTAGGGCAGAGCACCCTCCACTTT. Its translation: CASSLGQSTLHF.

The V call is TRBV7-8, the J call TRBJ2-7, with D perhaps matching TRBD2 (6 bases). The CDR3 runs to 16 residues. Germline V gene lookup returns CDR1 SGHVS and CDR2 FQNEAQ. Between the trimmed V and J ends, which lost 1 base and 6 bases, there was a span of 19 bases. Here the CDR3 reads CASSLGLGGELGEQYF. CDR3 DNA: TGTGCCAGCAGCTTAGGATTAGGAGGGGAACTCGGCGAGCAGTACTTC. Full variable domain (rest looked up from reference TRBV7-8 and TRBJ2-7): GAGVSQSPRYKVAKRGQDVALRCDPISGHVSLFWYQQALGQGPEFLTYFQNEAQLDKSGLPSDRFFAERPEGSVSTLKIQRTQQEDSAVYLCASSLGLGGELGEQYFGPGTRLTVT.

This clonotype was picked up a small number of times. The V call is TRBV12-3 or TRBV12-4, the J call TRBJ1-2, with D possibly matching TRBD1 (6 bases). CDR3 length: 11 residues. The V end lost 5 bases, the J end lost 8 bases, and 9 bases lay between the germline ends. The CDR3 is CASSTGLGYTF. CDR3 nucleotide sequence: TGTGCCAGCAGTACAGGGTTGGGCTACACCTTC.

The chain joins TRBV6-6 to TRBJ1-2; D may be TRBD1 (5 bases). Germline CDR1 reads MNHNY; CDR2 reads SVGAGI (reference sequence). With 0 bases removed from V and 7 bases from J, the gap between germline ends came to 15 bases. CDR3 length: 15 residues. The CDR3 DNA reads TGTGCCAGCAGTTACTCGAGGGGAGAGGCGTCTGGCTACACCTTC. Translated: CASSYSRGEASGYTF.

The J gene is TRBJ2-5, the V gene TRBV5-1, with 11 bases matching TRBD2. V trimming: 4 bases; J trimming: 4 bases; junction bases outside the gene matches: 9. CDR3 length equals 16 residues. Germline lookup yields CDR1 SGHRS and CDR2 YFSETQ. CDR3: CASSRRVAGGRETQYF. In DNA, the CDR3 is TGCGCCAGCAGCCGGCGCGTAGCGGGGGGGCGAGAGACCCAGTACTTC.

Ten or more counts support this clonotype. This chain joins TRBV4-1 and TRBJ2-1; 16 nucleotides match TRBD2. The CDR3 runs to 16 residues. Germline values: CDR1 MGHRA, CDR2 YSYEKL. With V trimmed by 3 bases and J by 4 bases, 0 bases remained unmatched. Here the CDR3 reads CASSQGLAGGYNEQFF. In DNA form, the CDR3 reads TGCGCCAGCAGCCAGGGACTAGCGGGGGGGTACAATGAGCAGTTCTTC.

This clonotype was found once. The V call is TRBV6-5, the J call TRBJ2-7; 11 positions match TRBD2. CDR1 is MNHEY, CDR2 SVGAGI, per germline. CDR3 size: 16 residues. J gave up 0 bases and V 7 bases, and 8 bases lay outside the gene matches. CDR3 in amino acids: CASKGLAGGSSYEQYF. The DNA for the CDR3 is TGTGCCAGCAAGGGTCTAGCGGGGGGAAGCTCCTACGAGCAGTACTTC.

This clonotype was seen only a few times. The chain joins TRBV7-2 to TRBJ1-2; weak D call: TRBD1 (5 bases). V lost 3 bases and J 2 bases, leaving 22 bases between the germline ends. Germline assignment: CDR1 SGHTA and CDR2 FQGNSA. The CDR3 is 18 amino acids. CDR3 bases: TGTGCCAGCAGCTTGGTACGACGCCGTGAGGGGTACAACTATGGCTACACCTTC. Translating it yields CASSLVRRREGYNYGYTF.

This clonotype was counted at least ten times. The rearrangement joins TRBV7-9 to TRBJ2-7, with D perhaps matching TRBD2 (5 bases). Between the trimmed V and J ends, which lost 5 bases and 6 bases, there was a span of 14 bases. Per the germline V gene, CDR1 is SEHNR and CDR2 is FQNEAQ (reference sequence). The CDR3 totals 13 residues. In DNA form, the CDR3 reads TGTGCCAGCAGCCCTAGCACGGGTAGCGAGCAGTACGTC. Translation: CASSPSTGSEQYV.

In this sample, this clonotype turned up many times. The V gene is TRBV5-6, the J gene TRBJ1-1; no clear D. In germline, CDR1 is SGHDT, CDR2 YYEEEE. CDR3 length: 11 amino acids. Trimming removed 5 bases at V and 3 bases at J, with 5 bases between. The CDR3 region is CASRRDTEAFF. The CDR3 DNA is TGTGCCAGCAGGAGGGACACTGAAGCTTTCTTT. Looking up the rest from reference TRBV5-6 and TRBJ1-1 gives the full variable domain: DAGVTQSPTHLIKTRGQQVTLRCSPKSGHDTVSWYQQALGQGPQFIFQYYEEEERQRGNFPDRFSGHQFPNYSSELNVNALLLGDSALYLCASRRDTEAFFGQGTRLTVV.

There are a few counts of this clonotype. This chain connects TRBV5-1 to TRBJ2-5; 9 bases line up with TRBD1. CDR1 is SGHRS and CDR2 is YFSETQ in the germline V gene. CDR3 size: 14 residues. The V and J ends lost 2 bases and 3 bases, in that order; junction bases with no gene match: 2. This CDR3 is CASSFGTGKETQYF. As DNA, the CDR3 is TGCGCCAGCAGCTTCGGGACAGGGAAAGAGACCCAGTACTTC.

The chain couples TRBV4-3 to TRBJ2-3; 8 bases align to TRBD2. CDR1 and CDR2 (germline): LGHNA, YSLEER. The CDR3 has 16 amino acids. The V gene end was trimmed by 0 bases and the J gene end by 2 bases; junction bases not matched to a gene: 4. As DNA, the CDR3 is TGCGCCAGCAGCCAAGATGAGCGGGGGAACACAGATACGCAGTATTTT. Encoded protein: CASSQDERGNTDTQYF.

The chain carries TRBV12-3 or TRBV12-4 and TRBJ2-5, with D possibly TRBD1 on 6 matching bases. This CDR3 spans 16 amino acids. V lost 5 bases, J lost 3 bases, and 19 bases lay in between. The CDR3 nucleotides are TGTGCCAGCAGTGTAACAGGGTTGGGTTCTGAAGAGACCCAGTACTTC. It yields the protein CASSVTGLGSEETQYF.

The chain carries TRBV3-1 and TRBJ1-5; possible D gene TRBD1, 6 bases. The V gene lost 3 bases and the J gene lost 6 bases, with 12 bases spanning the gap. There are 14 residues in the CDR3. Germline loops: CDR1 LGHDT, CDR2 YNNKEL (reference sequence). CDR3 protein: CASSHTGRGQPQHF. The DNA of the CDR3 is TGTGCCAGCAGCCATACAGGGCGTGGTCAGCCCCAGCATTTT.

J is TRBJ1-2 and V is TRBV6-2 or TRBV6-3, with D possibly being TRBD1 (6 bases). V was pared by 6 bases and J by 1 base, with 9 bases between. Per germline, CDR1 MNHEY and CDR2 SVGEGT. The CDR3 contains 13 residues. The CDR3 loop is CASRVQGNYGYTF. The CDR3 DNA is TGTGCCAGCAGGGTACAGGGTAACTATGGCTACACCTTC.

J is TRBJ2-1 and V is TRBV29-1; D may match TRBD1 or TRBD2 (5 bases each). The V end lost 4 bases, the J end lost 8 bases, and 12 bases lay between the germline ends. Germline CDR1 reads SQVTM; CDR2 reads ANQGSEA. This CDR3 is built from 12 residues. In DNA, the CDR3 is TGCAGCGTTGGTTGGGGGATCGATGAGCAGTTCTTC. It yields the protein CSVGWGIDEQFF.

The chain carries TRBV18 and TRBJ1-1, with D perhaps TRBD1 (5 bases). Trimming cost V 10 bases and J 4 bases, with 16 bases left between them. The length of the CDR3 is 13 residues. Per germline, CDR1 KGHSH and CDR2 LQKENI. The CDR3, as DNA: TGTGCCACTCAGGGTACAGGTCGCACTGAAGCTTTCTTT. It codes for CATQGTGRTEAFF.

Many counts were recorded for this clonotype. The rearrangement links TRBV20-1 to TRBJ2-3; 9 bases map to TRBD2. Germline V gene data show CDR1 as DFQATT and CDR2 as SNEGSKA (reference sequence). Unmatched junction bases numbered 9, after V lost 6 bases and J lost 2 bases. This CDR3 comprises 15 residues. The CDR3 DNA is TGCAGTGCCAGTCAGACTAGCGGCCTCACAGATACGCAGTATTTT. Translating gives CSASQTSGLTDTQYF.